The following is a T cell receptor beta chain sequence with its context. The data originate from a study of T cells in Graves' hyperthyroidism and ophthalmopathy. Diagnoses were made from clinical symptoms, serum measures (thyroxine and TRAb), thyroid ultrasound and orbital computed tomography. It was RNA transcripts that yielded the amplified TCR beta CDR3 regions. In the first-round RT-PCR of the TCR CDR3, the HTBI primer set was used. TCRdb re-called the multiplex PCR reads with MiXCR, one entry per CDR3 protein. The sample lists hundreds of thousands of distinct CDR3 sequences, over 12% occurring once. The germline V and J ends were trimmed by 7 bases and 7 bases, with 23 bases remaining between them. The CDR3 contains 15 residues. Germline V gives CDR1 MNHNS, CDR2 SASEGT.

This chain links TRBV6-1 with TRBJ2-7, with a possible D match to TRBD1 (5 bases). The source material was blood. The TCR sequence derives from a young man with Graves' ophthalmopathy. In nucleotides, the CDR3 is TGTGCCAGCATGATCCCGGACAAAGGGTCAGGAGAGCAGTACTTC. Its protein is CASMIPDKGSGEQYF.